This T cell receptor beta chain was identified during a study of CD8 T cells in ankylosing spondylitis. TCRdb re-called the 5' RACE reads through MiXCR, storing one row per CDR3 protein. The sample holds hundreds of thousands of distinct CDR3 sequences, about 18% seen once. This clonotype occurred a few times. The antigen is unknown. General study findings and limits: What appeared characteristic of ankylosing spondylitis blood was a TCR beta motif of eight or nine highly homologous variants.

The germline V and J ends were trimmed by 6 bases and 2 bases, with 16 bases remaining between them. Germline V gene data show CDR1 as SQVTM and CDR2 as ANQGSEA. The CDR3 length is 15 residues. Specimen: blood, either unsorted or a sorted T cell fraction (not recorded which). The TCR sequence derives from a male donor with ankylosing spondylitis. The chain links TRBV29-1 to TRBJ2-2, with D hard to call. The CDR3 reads CSVRSFRSNTGELFF. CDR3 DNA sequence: TGCAGCGTGAGGTCCTTCAGGTCTAACACCGGGGAGCTGTTTTTT.